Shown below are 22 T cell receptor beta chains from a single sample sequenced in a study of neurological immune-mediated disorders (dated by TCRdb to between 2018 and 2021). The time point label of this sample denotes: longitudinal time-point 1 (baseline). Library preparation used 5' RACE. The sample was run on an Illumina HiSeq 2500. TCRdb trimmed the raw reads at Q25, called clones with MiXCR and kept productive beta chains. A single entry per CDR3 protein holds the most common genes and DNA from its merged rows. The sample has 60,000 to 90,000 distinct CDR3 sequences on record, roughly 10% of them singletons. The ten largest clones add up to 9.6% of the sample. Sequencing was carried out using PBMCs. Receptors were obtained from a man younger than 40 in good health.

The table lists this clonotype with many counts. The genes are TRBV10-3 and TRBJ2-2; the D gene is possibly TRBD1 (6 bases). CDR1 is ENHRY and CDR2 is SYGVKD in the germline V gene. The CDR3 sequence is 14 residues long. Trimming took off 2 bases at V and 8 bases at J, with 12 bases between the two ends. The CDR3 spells CAISEPTGSGELFF. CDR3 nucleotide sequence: TGTGCCATCAGTGAGCCGACAGGCTCGGGGGAGCTGTTTTTT.

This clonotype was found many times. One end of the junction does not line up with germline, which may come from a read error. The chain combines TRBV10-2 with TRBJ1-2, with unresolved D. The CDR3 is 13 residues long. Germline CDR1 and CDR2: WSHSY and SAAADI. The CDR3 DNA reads TGCGCCAGCAATGAGGGTTCCGACTATGGCTACACCTTC. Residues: CASNEGSDYGYTF.

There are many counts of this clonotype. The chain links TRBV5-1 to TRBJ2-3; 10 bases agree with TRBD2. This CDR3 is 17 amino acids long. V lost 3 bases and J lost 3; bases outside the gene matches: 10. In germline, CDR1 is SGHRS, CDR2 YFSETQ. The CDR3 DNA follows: TGCGCCAGCAGCTACCGTGATAGCGGGGGGACGACAGATACGCAGTATTTT. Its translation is CASSYRDSGGTTDTQYF.

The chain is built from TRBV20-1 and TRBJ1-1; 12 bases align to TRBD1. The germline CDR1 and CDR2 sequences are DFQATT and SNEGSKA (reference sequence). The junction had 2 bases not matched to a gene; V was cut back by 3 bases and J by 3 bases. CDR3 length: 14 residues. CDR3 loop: CSASGTGGYTEAFF. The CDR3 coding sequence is TGCAGTGCTAGCGGGACAGGGGGCTACACTGAAGCTTTCTTT.

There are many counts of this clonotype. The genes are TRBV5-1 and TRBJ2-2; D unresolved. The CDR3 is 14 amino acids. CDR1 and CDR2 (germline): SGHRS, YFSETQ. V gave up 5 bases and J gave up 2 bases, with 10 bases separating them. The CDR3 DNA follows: TGCGCCAGCAGGGATGGGGTTAACACCGGGGAGCTGTTTTTT. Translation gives CASRDGVNTGELFF.

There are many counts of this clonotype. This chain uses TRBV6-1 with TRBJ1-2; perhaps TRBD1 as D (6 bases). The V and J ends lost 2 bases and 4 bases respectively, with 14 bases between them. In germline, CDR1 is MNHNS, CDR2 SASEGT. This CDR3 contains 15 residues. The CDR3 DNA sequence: TGTGCCAGCAGTGAAACGGCAGGGGTTAGCTATGGCTACACCTTC. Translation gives CASSETAGVSYGYTF.

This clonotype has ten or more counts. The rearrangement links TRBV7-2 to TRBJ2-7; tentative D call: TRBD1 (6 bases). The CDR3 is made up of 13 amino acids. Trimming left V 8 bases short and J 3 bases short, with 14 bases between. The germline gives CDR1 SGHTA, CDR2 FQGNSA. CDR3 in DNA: TGTGCCAGCGCAGGGGCTAACAACTACGAGCAGTACTTC. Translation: CASAGANNYEQYF.

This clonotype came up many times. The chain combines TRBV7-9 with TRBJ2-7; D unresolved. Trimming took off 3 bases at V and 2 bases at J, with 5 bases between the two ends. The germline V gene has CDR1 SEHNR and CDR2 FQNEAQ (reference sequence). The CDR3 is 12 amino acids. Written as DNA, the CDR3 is TGTGCCAGCAGCTTCAGCGCCTACGAGCAGTACTTC. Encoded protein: CASSFSAYEQYF.

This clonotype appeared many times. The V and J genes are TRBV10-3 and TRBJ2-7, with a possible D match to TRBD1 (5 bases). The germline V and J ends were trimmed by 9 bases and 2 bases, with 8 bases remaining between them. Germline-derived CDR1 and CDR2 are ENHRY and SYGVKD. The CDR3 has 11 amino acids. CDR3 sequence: CAIQGTYEQYF. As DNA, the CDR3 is TGTGCCATTCAGGGTACCTACGAGCAGTACTTC.

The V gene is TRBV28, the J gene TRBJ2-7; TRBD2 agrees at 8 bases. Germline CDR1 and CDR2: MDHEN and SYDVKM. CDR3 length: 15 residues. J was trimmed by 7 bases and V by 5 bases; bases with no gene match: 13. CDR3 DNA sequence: TGTGCCAGCAGTCGTCCGGGACTAGGGGCTGGTGAGCAGTACTTC. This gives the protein CASSRPGLGAGEQYF.

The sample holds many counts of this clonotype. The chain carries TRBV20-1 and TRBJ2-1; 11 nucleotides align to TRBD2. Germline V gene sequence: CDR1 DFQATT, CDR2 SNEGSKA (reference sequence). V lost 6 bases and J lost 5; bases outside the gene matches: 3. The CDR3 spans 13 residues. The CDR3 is CSAPGLADNEQFF. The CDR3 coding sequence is TGCAGTGCACCGGGACTAGCGGACAATGAGCAGTTCTTC.

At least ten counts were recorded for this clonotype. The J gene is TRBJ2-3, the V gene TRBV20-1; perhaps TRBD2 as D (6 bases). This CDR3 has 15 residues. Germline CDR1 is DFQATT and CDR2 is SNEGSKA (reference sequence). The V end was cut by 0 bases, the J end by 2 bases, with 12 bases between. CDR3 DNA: TGCAGTGCTAGAGATGGTAGCGGATTCACAGATACGCAGTATTTT. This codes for CSARDGSGFTDTQYF.

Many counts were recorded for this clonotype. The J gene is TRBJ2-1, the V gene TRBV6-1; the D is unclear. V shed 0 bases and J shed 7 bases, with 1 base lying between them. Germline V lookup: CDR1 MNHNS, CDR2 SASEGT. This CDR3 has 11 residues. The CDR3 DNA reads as TGTGCCAGCAGTGAAGCGAATGAGCAGTTCTTC. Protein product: CASSEANEQFF.

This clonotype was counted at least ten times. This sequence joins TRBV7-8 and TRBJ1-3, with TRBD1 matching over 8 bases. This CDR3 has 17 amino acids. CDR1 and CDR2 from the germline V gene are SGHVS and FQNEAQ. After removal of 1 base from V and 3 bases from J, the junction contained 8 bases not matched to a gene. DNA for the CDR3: TGTGCCAGCAGCTTAGGGGGCAGGGGGCATGGTGGAAACACCATATATTTT. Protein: CASSLGGRGHGGNTIYF.

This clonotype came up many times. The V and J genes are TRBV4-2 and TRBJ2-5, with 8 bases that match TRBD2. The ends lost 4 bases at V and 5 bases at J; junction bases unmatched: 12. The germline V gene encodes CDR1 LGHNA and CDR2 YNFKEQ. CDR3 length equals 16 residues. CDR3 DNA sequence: TGTGCCAGCAGCCTCCCCTCGGGAGGGGACGTGGAGACCCAGTACTTC. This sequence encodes CASSLPSGGDVETQYF.

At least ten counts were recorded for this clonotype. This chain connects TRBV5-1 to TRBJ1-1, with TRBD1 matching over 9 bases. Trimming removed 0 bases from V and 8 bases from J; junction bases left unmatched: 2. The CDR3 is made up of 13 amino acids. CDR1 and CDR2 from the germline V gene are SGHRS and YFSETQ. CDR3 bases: TGCGCCAGCAGCTTGGAAGGGACAGGGGAAGCTTTCTTT. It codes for CASSLEGTGEAFF.

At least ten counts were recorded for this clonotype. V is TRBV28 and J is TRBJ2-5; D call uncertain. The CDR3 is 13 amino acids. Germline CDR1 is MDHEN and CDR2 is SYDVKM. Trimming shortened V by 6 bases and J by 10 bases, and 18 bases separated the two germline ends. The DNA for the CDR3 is TGTGCCAGCAGCGGACCGCAACTGGGCGGCCAGTACTTC. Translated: CASSGPQLGGQYF.

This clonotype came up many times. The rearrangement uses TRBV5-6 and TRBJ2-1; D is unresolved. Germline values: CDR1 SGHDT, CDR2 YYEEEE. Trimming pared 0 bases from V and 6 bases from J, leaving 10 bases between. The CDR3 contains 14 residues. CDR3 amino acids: CASSLVGPPNEQFF. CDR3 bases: TGTGCCAGCAGCTTGGTAGGGCCCCCCAATGAGCAGTTCTTC.

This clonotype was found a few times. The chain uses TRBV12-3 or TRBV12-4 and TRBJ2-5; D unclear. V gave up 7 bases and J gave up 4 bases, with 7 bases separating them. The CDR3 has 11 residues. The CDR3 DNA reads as TGTGCCAGCACCCAATCAGAGACCCAGTACTTC. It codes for CASTQSETQYF.

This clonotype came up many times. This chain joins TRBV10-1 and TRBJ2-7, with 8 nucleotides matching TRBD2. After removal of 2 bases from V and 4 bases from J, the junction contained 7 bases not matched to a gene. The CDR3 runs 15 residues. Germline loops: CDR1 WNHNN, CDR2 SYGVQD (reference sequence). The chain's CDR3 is CASSEMSSGNYEQYF. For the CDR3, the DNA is TGCGCCAGCAGTGAGATGAGTAGCGGGAATTACGAGCAGTACTTC.

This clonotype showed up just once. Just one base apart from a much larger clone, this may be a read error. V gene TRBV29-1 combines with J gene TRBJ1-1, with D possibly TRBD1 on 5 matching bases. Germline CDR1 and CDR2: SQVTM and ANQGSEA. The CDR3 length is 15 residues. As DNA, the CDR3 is TGCAGCGTGGGAAGCACCCAGGGCAGGAGCTCTGAAGCTTCCTTT. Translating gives CSVGSTQGRSSEASF.

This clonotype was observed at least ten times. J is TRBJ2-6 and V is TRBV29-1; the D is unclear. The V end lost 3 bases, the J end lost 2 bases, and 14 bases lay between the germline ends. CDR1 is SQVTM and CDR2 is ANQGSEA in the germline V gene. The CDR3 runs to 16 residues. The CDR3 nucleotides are TGCAGCGTTGAGGGGTCCCTGTCGACTGGGGCCAACGTCCTGACTTTC. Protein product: CSVEGSLSTGANVLTF.